These 32 T cell receptor beta chains were sequenced from one sample in a study of regulatory T cells in long-lasting Graves disease. Time point indicated: newly diagnosed GD, antithyroid drugs for less than 3 months. After RNA was extracted from PBMCs, the TCR library was made from it. Through Arm-PCR of CDR3 regions and iRepertoire HTBI primers, TCR beta libraries were built. Each CDR3 protein is one row after TCRdb ran MiXCR on the multiplex PCR reads. The sample carries 350,000 to 550,000 distinct CDR3 sequences, about 17% recorded once. Another study also made use of these data, one on T cells in Graves' hyperthyroidism and ophthalmopathy.

The sequences come from peripheral blood mononuclear cells (PBMCs), collected at new diagnosis, from a patient treated with antithyroid drugs. These receptors all come from a woman younger than 35 with Graves disease.

This clonotype was counted many times. V and J are TRBV12-3 or TRBV12-4 and TRBJ2-5; the match to TRBD1 covers 9 bases. Trimming at V came to 5 bases and at J to 5 bases, leaving 9 bases not matched to a gene. The CDR3 length is 15 residues. CDR3 region: CASSPRDREPETQYF. The CDR3 DNA follows: TGTGCCAGCAGTCCCCGGGACAGGGAGCCGGAGACCCAGTACTTC.

This clonotype came up many times. This CDR3 reads CASSSVGWAYEQYF. The CDR3 nucleotides read TGTGCCAGCAGTTCGGTGGGTTGGGCCTACGAGCAGTACTTC. The rearrangement links TRBV28 to TRBJ2-7; D gene ambiguous. V was pared by 4 bases and J by 2 bases, with 12 bases between. The CDR3 is 14 residues long. The germline V gene has CDR1 MDHEN and CDR2 SYDVKM.

On this clonotype: Given a far larger clone just one base away, this is likely a sequencing read error. The chain links TRBV11-1 to TRBJ2-1; D unclear. Germline CDR1 reads SGHAT; CDR2 reads FQDESV (reference sequence). With 0 bases removed from V and 10 bases from J, the gap between germline ends came to 16 bases. The CDR3 loop spans 15 amino acids. DNA of the CDR3: TGTGCCAGCAGCTTAGCGCTAACCAGCTCCTACGAGCAGTTCTTC. Translated, it gives CASSLALTSSYEQFF. Using reference TRBV11-1 and TRBJ2-1 for the parts outside the CDR3, the full variable domain is EAEVAQSPRYKITEKSQAVAFWCDPISGHATLYWYRQILGQGPELLVQFQDESVVDDSQLPKDRFSAERLKGVDSTLKIQPAELGDSAMYLCASSLALTSSYEQFFGPGTRLTVL.

This clonotype was picked up a small number of times. V is TRBV6-2 or TRBV6-3 and J is TRBJ2-1; D is unresolved. The CDR3 has 13 amino acids. Germline assignment: CDR1 MNHEY and CDR2 SVGEGT. Trimming removed 0 bases at V and 9 bases at J, with 9 bases between. The CDR3 DNA reads as TGTGCCAGCAGTTACTCACGCTCCACTGAGCAGTTCTTC. This sequence encodes CASSYSRSTEQFF.

CDR3 in amino acids: CASRLQAGYEQFF. The DNA for the CDR3 is TGTGCCAGCAGACTACAAGCAGGGTACGAGCAGTTCTTC. V and J are TRBV7-3 and TRBJ2-1; D possibly corresponds to TRBD1 (5 bases). This CDR3 contains 13 residues. Germline CDR1 is SGHTA and CDR2 is FQGTGA. Trimming took off 6 bases at V and 10 bases at J, with 16 bases between the two ends.

The chain has TRBV15 and TRBJ2-5; 8 nucleotides align to TRBD2. The CDR3 totals 16 residues. Germline values: CDR1 LNHNV, CDR2 YYDKDF (reference sequence). V shed 1 base, J shed 1 base, and the junction held 5 bases outside the gene matches. The CDR3 loop is CATSRVPREGQETQYF. In DNA, the CDR3 is TGTGCCACCAGCAGAGTTCCCCGGGAGGGCCAAGAGACCCAGTACTTC. Looking up the rest from reference TRBV15 and TRBJ2-5 gives the full variable domain: DAMVIQNPRYQVTQFGKPVTLSCSQTLNHNVMYWYQQKSSQAPKLLFHYYDKDFNNEADTPDNFQSRRPNTSFCFLDIRSPGLGDTAMYLCATSRVPREGQETQYFGPGTRLLVL.

This clonotype has only a few counts. This sequence joins TRBV4-3 and TRBJ2-7, with 15 bases identical to TRBD2. The germline CDR1 and CDR2 sequences are LGHNA and YSLEER. CDR3 length: 15 amino acids. V lost 3 bases, J lost 5 bases, and 2 bases stayed unmatched. The CDR3 sequence: CASSQGTSGRNEQYF. CDR3 in DNA: TGCGCCAGCAGCCAGGGGACTAGCGGGAGGAACGAGCAGTACTTC.

This clonotype was found a few times. The V and J genes are TRBV25-1 and TRBJ2-7; 11 bases line up with TRBD2. Germline CDR1 MGHDK, CDR2 SYGVNS. The CDR3 is 16 residues long. Unmatched junction bases numbered 11, after V lost 4 bases and J lost 6 bases. The CDR3: CASSVLAGGSSLEQYF. CDR3 bases: TGTGCCAGCAGTGTATTAGCGGGAGGGTCTTCCCTCGAGCAGTACTTC.

The J gene is TRBJ2-7, the V gene TRBV20-1; TRBD2 aligns across 8 bases. This CDR3 contains 14 residues. The V gene's germline CDR1 is DFQATT and CDR2 SNEGSKA (reference sequence). After removal of 2 bases from V and 4 bases from J, the junction contained 7 bases not matched to a gene. The CDR3, as DNA: TGCAGTGCTAGAACCGGGACTAGGGGTTACGAGCAGTACTTC. Amino acid sequence: CSARTGTRGYEQYF.

In this sample, this clonotype turned up many times. The chain carries TRBV27 and TRBJ1-2, with unresolved D. Germline V gives CDR1 MNHEY, CDR2 SMNVEV (reference sequence). This CDR3 region has 15 residues. V lost 8 bases, J lost 3 bases, and 19 bases lay in between. CDR3: CASRPRVFSDYGYTF. The CDR3 coding sequence is TGTGCCAGCCGCCCCCGAGTCTTTTCGGACTATGGCTACACCTTC.

This clonotype was seen repeatedly, ten times or more. This chain connects TRBV7-9 to TRBJ2-3, with a weak D call TRBD2 (6 bases). V was pared by 5 bases and J by 0 bases, with 18 bases between. Germline values: CDR1 SEHNR, CDR2 FQNEAQ (reference sequence). The CDR3 contains 17 residues. The CDR3 region has the DNA TGTGCCAGCAGCCATATGCCGGGACTCGGTAGCACAGATACGCAGTATTTT. It encodes CASSHMPGLGSTDTQYF.

A remark on this clonotype: A clone one base away is much larger, so this may be a read error. The chain links TRBV5-8 to TRBJ1-1; no reliable D call. V was pared by 4 bases and J by 2 bases, with 12 bases between. In germline, CDR1 is SGHTS, CDR2 YDEGEE. This CDR3 has 14 residues. CDR3 sequence reads: CASSLRGRNTEAFF. CDR3 bases: TGTGCCAGCAGCCTTCGAGGCAGAAACACTGAAGCTTTCTTT. The complete variable domain, with remaining parts taken from reference TRBV5-8 and TRBJ1-1, reads EAGVTQSPTHLIKTRGQQATLRCSPISGHTSVYWYQQALGLGLQFLLWYDEGEERNRGNFPPRFSGRQFPNYSSELNVNALELEDSALYLCASSLRGRNTEAFFGQGTRLTVV.

This clonotype was recorded many times. The V gene is TRBV7-9, the J gene TRBJ2-1, with D perhaps TRBD1 (5 bases). Trimming left V 5 bases short and J 7 bases short, with 12 bases between. Germline V CDR1 and CDR2: SEHNR, FQNEAQ (reference sequence). CDR3 length: 13 residues. This CDR3 reads CASSQGYANEQFF. DNA for the CDR3: TGTGCCAGCAGCCAGGGTTACGCGAATGAGCAGTTCTTC. The full variable domain, completed using reference TRBV7-9 and TRBJ2-1, is DTGVSQNPRHKITKRGQNVTFRCDPISEHNRLYWYRQTLGQGPEFLTYFQNEAQLEKSRLLSDRFSAERPKGSFSTLEIQRTEQGDSAMYLCASSQGYANEQFFGPGTRLTVL.

This clonotype has a count of ten or more. The gene calls are TRBV28 and TRBJ1-5; the D gene is possibly TRBD1 (6 bases). Germline values: CDR1 MDHEN, CDR2 SYDVKM. There are 14 residues in the CDR3. V gave up 6 bases and J gave up 6 bases, with 15 bases separating them. The CDR3, as DNA: TGTGCCAGCAGCCGGGGGCTAAAATTTCAGCCCCAGCATTTT. This codes for CASSRGLKFQPQHF. Using reference TRBV28 and TRBJ1-5 for the parts outside the CDR3, the full variable domain is DVKVTQSSRYLVKRTGEKVFLECVQDMDHENMFWYRQDPGLGLRLIYFSYDVKMKEKGDIPEGYSVSREKKERFSLILESASTNQTSMYLCASSRGLKFQPQHFGDGTRLSIL.

This clonotype occurred a few times. V and J are TRBV6-1 and TRBJ2-5; D is possibly TRBD1 (5 bases). Germline V gene lookup returns CDR1 MNHNS and CDR2 SASEGT. V was shortened by 3 bases and J by 3 bases, with 5 bases between the two germline ends. The CDR3 extends over 12 amino acids. CDR3 nucleotide sequence: TGTGCCAGCAGTGACAGGGAAGAGACCCAGTACTTC. It codes for CASSDREETQYF.

V and J are TRBV15 and TRBJ2-1; 8 bases agree with TRBD2. CDR1 is LNHNV and CDR2 is YYDKDF in the germline V gene (reference sequence). The V and J ends lost 0 bases and 6 bases, in that order; junction bases with no gene match: 7. The CDR3 is 16 amino acids. The CDR3 loop reads CATSRESSAGANEQFF. In DNA form, the CDR3 reads TGTGCCACCAGCAGAGAGTCCTCAGCGGGAGCCAATGAGCAGTTCTTC. The full variable domain, rest sourced from reference TRBV15 and TRBJ2-1, is DAMVIQNPRYQVTQFGKPVTLSCSQTLNHNVMYWYQQKSSQAPKLLFHYYDKDFNNEADTPDNFQSRRPNTSFCFLDIRSPGLGDTAMYLCATSRESSAGANEQFFGPGTRLTVL.

Worth noting for this clonotype: The germline gene is not matched at one end of the junction; a read error may be the cause. This rearrangement joins TRBV7-7 to TRBJ2-2, with 7 bases identical to TRBD2. The CDR3 runs 16 residues. Germline CDR1 and CDR2: SSHAT and FNYEAQ (reference sequence). CDR3 region: CASSLGVAGLTGELFF. CDR3 in DNA: TGTGCTAGCAGCTTAGGGGTAGCGGGTCTCACCGGGGAGCTGTTTTTT.

This clonotype has a count of ten or more. The chain uses TRBV28 and TRBJ2-7; 7 nucleotides align to TRBD2. Germline V gene sequence: CDR1 MDHEN, CDR2 SYDVKM. The ends lost 5 bases at V and 6 bases at J; junction bases unmatched: 7. The CDR3 is 13 residues long. The CDR3 nucleotides are TGTGCCAGCAGTACCCGACTAGCTGGCGAGCAGTACTTC. Encoded protein: CASSTRLAGEQYF.

The chain links TRBV20-1 to TRBJ2-2, with a possible D match to TRBD2 (5 bases). This CDR3 has 13 residues. Deletions cut 5 bases from V and 13 bases from J, with 20 bases between. Looked up from germline, CDR1 is DFQATT and CDR2 is SNEGSKA (reference sequence). The CDR3 spells CSADPAAEEGLFF. In DNA form, the CDR3 reads TGCAGTGCTGACCCAGCGGCTGAAGAAGGGCTGTTTTTT.

The V gene is TRBV11-2, the J gene TRBJ2-3, with D possibly being TRBD2 (6 bases). The CDR3 consists of 15 residues. Trimming removed 1 base from V and 6 bases from J, with 14 bases in between. Germline V CDR1 and CDR2: SGHAT, FQNNGV. The CDR3, as DNA: TGTGCCAGCAGCTTAGTCGGGAGAGGGTCGGATACGCAGTATTTT. This sequence encodes CASSLVGRGSDTQYF.

The rearrangement joins TRBV18 to TRBJ2-7, with D uncertain. CDR3 size: 15 residues. V lost 3 bases and J lost 4, with 16 bases in between. In germline, CDR1 is KGHSH, CDR2 LQKENI. The CDR3 bases are TGTGCCAGCTCACCCCTTCCCCCCCCCGTGTACGAGCAGTACTTC. Translated: CASSPLPPPVYEQYF.

Many counts were recorded for this clonotype. The genes are TRBV29-1 and TRBJ2-1, with 13 positions matching TRBD2. Germline-derived CDR1 and CDR2 are SQVTM and ANQGSEA. The CDR3 extends over 18 amino acids. J lost 7 bases, V lost 1 base, and 13 bases had no gene match. CDR3 bases: TGCAGCGTTGAAGGGGGGACTAGCGGGATGGGTCTGGCTAATGAGCAGTTCTTC. It is translated as CSVEGGTSGMGLANEQFF.

This clonotype was seen repeatedly, ten times or more. The chain combines TRBV20-1 with TRBJ2-1; 10 bases are shared with TRBD2. The junction had 6 bases not matched to a gene; V was cut back by 1 base and J by 6 bases. The CDR3 covers 15 residues. Looked up from germline, CDR1 is DFQATT and CDR2 is SNEGSKA (reference sequence). CDR3 amino acids: CSARVLAGEPNEQFF. CDR3 bases: TGCAGTGCTAGAGTGCTAGCGGGGGAACCCAATGAGCAGTTCTTC.

The table lists this clonotype with many counts. The rearrangement uses TRBV28 and TRBJ1-4; D remains unclear. The CDR3 contains 14 residues. CDR1 and CDR2 from the germline V gene are MDHEN and SYDVKM. V was clipped by 2 bases and J by 1 base, with 5 bases between them. CDR3 loop: CASSLEGTNEKLFF. CDR3 bases: TGTGCCAGCAGTTTAGAGGGAACTAATGAAAAACTGTTTTTT.

The CDR3 DNA follows: TGTGCCAGCAGTGAAGTTTCAGGGAATAGCAATCAGCCCCAGCATTTT. Protein sequence: CASSEVSGNSNQPQHF. The chain links TRBV25-1 to TRBJ1-5, with TRBD1 as a possible D gene (5 bases). Germline V lookup: CDR1 MGHDK, CDR2 SYGVNS. The CDR3 is 16 amino acids. Trimming shortened V by 2 bases and J by 0 bases, and 11 bases separated the two germline ends.

The rearrangement uses TRBV18 and TRBJ1-5; the D gene is possibly TRBD1 (6 bases). The germline CDR1 and CDR2 sequences are KGHSH and LQKENI. There are 14 residues in the CDR3. Trimming stripped 6 bases from V and 6 bases from J, with 15 bases between. The CDR3 reads CASSQTGLSQPQHF. The CDR3 bases are TGTGCCAGCTCCCAAACAGGGCTCAGTCAGCCCCAGCATTTT.

This clonotype has only a few counts. The chain links TRBV7-3 to TRBJ2-7, with D hard to call. Trimming cost V 7 bases and J 7 bases, with 17 bases left between them. This CDR3 comprises 13 residues. Germline V gene data show CDR1 as SGHTA and CDR2 as FQGTGA. The CDR3 DNA sequence: TGTGCCAGCAACGTTACTGGTTTTGGAGAGCAGTACTTC. Amino acids: CASNVTGFGEQYF.

This clonotype was observed many times. The chain combines TRBV2 with TRBJ1-1, with unresolved D. CDR1 is SNHLY and CDR2 is FYNNEI in the germline V gene. The CDR3 runs to 13 residues. V gave up 1 base and J gave up 0 bases, with 3 bases separating them. CDR3 sequence (DNA): TGTGCCAGCAGTGAAGGGATGAACACTGAAGCTTTCTTT. Its translation: CASSEGMNTEAFF.

This clonotype has at least ten counts. The chain couples TRBV28 to TRBJ2-2; 7 positions match TRBD2. This CDR3 is 16 amino acids long. J was trimmed by 4 bases and V by 5 bases; bases with no gene match: 10. The germline V gene has CDR1 MDHEN and CDR2 SYDVKM. CDR3 nucleotides: TGTGCCAGCAGTACATGGGGGGGATTGAGCACCGGGGAGCTGTTTTTT. It encodes CASSTWGGLSTGELFF.

In this sample, this clonotype turned up a few times. J is TRBJ2-1 and V is TRBV25-1, with 10 bases fitting TRBD1. V gave up 2 bases and J gave up 4 bases; unmatched junction bases: 2. This CDR3 spans 15 amino acids. Germline-derived CDR1 and CDR2 are MGHDK and SYGVNS. CDR3 in DNA: TGTGCCAGCAGTGAAAGGGACAGGGGATACAATGAGCAGTTCTTC. Its protein is CASSERDRGYNEQFF.

The chain is built from TRBV18 and TRBJ2-1; a possible D gene is TRBD2 (6 bases). The germline V gene encodes CDR1 KGHSH and CDR2 LQKENI. This CDR3 is built from 14 residues. V lost 3 bases to trimming and J lost 8 bases, with 14 bases between them. This CDR3 is CASSPGLRVYEQFF. Here the CDR3 DNA reads TGTGCCAGCTCACCGGGACTGAGGGTCTATGAGCAGTTCTTC.

The chain has TRBV9 and TRBJ2-2, with TRBD2 identical over 7 bases. The CDR3 consists of 17 residues. V was clipped by 0 bases and J by 0 bases; unmatched bases: 5. Germline loops: CDR1 SGDLS, CDR2 YYNGEE. The DNA for the CDR3 is TGTGCCAGCAGCGTAGTGTCGGGAGGACCGAACACCGGGGAGCTGTTTTTT. Amino acid sequence: CASSVVSGGPNTGELFF.